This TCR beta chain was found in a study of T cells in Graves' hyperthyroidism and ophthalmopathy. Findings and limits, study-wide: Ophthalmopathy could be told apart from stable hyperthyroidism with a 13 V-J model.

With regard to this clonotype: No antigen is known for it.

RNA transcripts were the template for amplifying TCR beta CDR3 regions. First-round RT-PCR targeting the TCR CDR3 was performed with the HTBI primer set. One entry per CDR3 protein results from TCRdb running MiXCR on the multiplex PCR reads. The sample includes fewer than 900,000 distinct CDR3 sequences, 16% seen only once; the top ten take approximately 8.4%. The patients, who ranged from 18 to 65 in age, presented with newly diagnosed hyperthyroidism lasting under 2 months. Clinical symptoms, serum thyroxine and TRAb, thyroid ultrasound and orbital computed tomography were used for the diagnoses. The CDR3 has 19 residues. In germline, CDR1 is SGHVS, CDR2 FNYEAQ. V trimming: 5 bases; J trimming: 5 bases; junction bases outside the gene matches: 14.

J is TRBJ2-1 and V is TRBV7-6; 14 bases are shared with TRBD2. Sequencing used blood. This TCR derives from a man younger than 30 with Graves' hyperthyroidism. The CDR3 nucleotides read TGTGCCAGCAGCCTCAGGGGGACTAGCGGGAGTAGGGGTGACAATGAGCAGTTCTTC. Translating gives CASSLRGTSGSRGDNEQFF.